The rows below give T cell receptor beta chains drawn from one sample of a study of identical twins. MiXCR, applied by TCRdb to the 5' RACE reads, yields one record per CDR3 protein. The sample lists about 260,000 distinct CDR3 sequences, about 7.3% occurring once. These data also formed part of another study, on yellow fever vaccine responses in identical twins.

The sequenced material came from memory (CD45RO+) T cells sorted from blood. These receptors were collected from a woman in her late teens or twenties in good health. The CDR3 runs from the conserved cysteine through the conserved F or W. The D gene is left open where the match is weak. Clone size is not always given. Where it is, it says once, few, many or a class for expanded clones.

>many|TRBD1|TRBV12-3/TRBV12-4|TRBJ1-5
CASRQTGGQPQHF
TGTGCCAGCAGACAGACAGGGGGACAGCCCCAGCATTTT
>many|-|TRBV3-1|TRBJ2-5
CASSQVVREETQYF
TGTGCCAGCAGCCAAGTTGTCAGGGAGGAGACCCAGTACTTC
>many|TRBD2|TRBV20-1|TRBJ2-7
CSARTSDPPQQYF
TGCAGTGCTAGGACTAGCGACCCCCCCCAGCAGTACTTC
>few|TRBD1|TRBV3-1|TRBJ2-1
CASSQAPDRGNEQFF
TGTGCCAGCAGCCAAGCCCCGGACAGGGGCAATGAGCAGTTCTTC
>few|TRBD2|TRBV5-1|TRBJ2-1
CASSYGTSGGPANEQFF
TGCGCCAGCAGCTACGGGACTAGCGGGGGGCCAGCCAATGAGCAGTTCTTC
>few|TRBD1|TRBV7-9|TRBJ2-5
CASSLRMTGGLETQYF
TGTGCCAGCAGCCTACGAATGACAGGGGGTTTAGAGACCCAGTACTTC
>many|-|TRBV5-5|TRBJ2-5
CASSLAVGGYQETQYF
TGTGCCAGCAGCTTGGCCGTCGGGGGATACCAAGAGACCCAGTACTTC
>few|TRBD2|TRBV7-3|TRBJ2-1
CASSYTSGSISINEQFF
TGTGCCAGCAGCTATACTAGCGGGAGTATCTCCATCAATGAGCAGTTCTTC
>many|TRBD2|TRBV12-3/TRBV12-4|TRBJ2-2
CASTKGKLAGSYTGELFF
TGTGCCAGCACCAAAGGGAAACTAGCGGGGTCTTACACCGGGGAGCTGTTTTTT
>few|-|TRBV5-1|TRBJ2-3
CASSSRAAASTDTQYF
TGCGCCAGCAGCTCCCGGGCGGCAGCTAGCACAGATACGCAGTATTTT
>few|-|TRBV14|TRBJ1-2
CASSQGWGYTF
TGTGCCAGCAGCCAAGGTTGGGGATACACCTTC
>-|-|TRBV3-1|TRBJ2-1
CASSQGLEYNEQFF
TGTGCCAGCAGCCAAGGACTAGAATACAATGAGCAGTTCTTC
>few|TRBD1|TRBV10-3|TRBJ2-1
CAISGEGQGALVSSYNEQFF
TGTGCCATCAGCGGCGAGGGACAGGGGGCTCTCGTAAGCTCCTACAATGAGCAGTTCTTC